The following is a T cell receptor beta chain sequence with its context. Its antigen is unknown. This record comes from a study of vaccination effects on CD4 cells after COVID-19. At the level of the study: Sample donation by two convalescent patients took place 16 days and one week before vaccination.

J was trimmed by 7 bases and V by 4 bases; bases with no gene match: 14. CDR1 is SGHDT and CDR2 is YYEEEE in the germline V gene. CDR3 length: 16 amino acids. Expansion with viral peptide pools was applied to antigen-specific CD4+ T cells by the ViraFEST assay prior to sequencing. Following 10 days of culture, CD4+ T cells were isolated. The individual was infected with SARS-CoV-2 between March and December 2020, as confirmed by PCR. Only in-frame clones appear in the TCRdb table, and some are missing; sequencing was by immunoSEQ multiplex PCR. The sample has around 46,000 clones, around 70% seen once.

This receptor was identified in a human donor who had a prior SARS-CoV-2 infection. The chain carries TRBV5-6 and TRBJ1-3; TRBD1 agrees at 7 bases. The sample consisted of CD4+ T cells from PBMCs cultured with a peptide pool, taken before COVID-19 vaccination. In nucleotides, the CDR3 is TGTGCCAGCAGCCCAACCGGGGGACAGATTCGTAACACCATATATTTT. This encodes CASSPTGGQIRNTIYF.